The 5 T cell receptor beta chains listed next were all sequenced from one sample in a study of CD8+ T cells in alopecia areata (dated by TCRdb to 2016 to 2018). The treatment or condition label on this specimen signifies: oral pan-JAK inhibitor, 5-10 mg twice daily. Preparation of the library involved the immunoSEQ multiplex PCR assay. To provide template for TCR sequencing, every sample had RNA extracted and reverse transcribed into cDNA. The immuneACCESS repertoire file appears here via TCRdb, limited to in-frame rearrangements. These files lack a portion of the clones; in checked studies, under half of the deficit traces to unresolved V genes, and the cause of the others is not known. Present in this sample are more than 200,000 clones, less than 45% of which were seen just once. The ten largest clones represent about 2.6% of the sample. The sample consisted of CD4+ T cells sorted from blood, taken at roughly week 38, from a patient treated with tofacitinib. These receptors came from a human donor with alopecia areata.

The rearrangement uses TRBV30 and TRBJ2-2; possible D gene TRBD2, 5 bases. V was pared by 3 bases and J by 8 bases, with 22 bases between. The germline CDR1 and CDR2 sequences are GTSNPN and SVGIG (reference sequence). The CDR3 consists of 16 residues. In nucleotides, the CDR3 is TGTGCCTGGAGGGGTGGACTTAACCCTCCCCGGGGGGAGCTGTTTTTT. Its protein is CAWRGGLNPPRGELFF.

The CDR3 reads CASSQSRDGYEQYF. Written as DNA, the CDR3 is TGTGCCAGTAGCCAGAGCCGGGACGGATACGAGCAGTACTTC. J is TRBJ2-7 and V is TRBV19; D is perhaps TRBD1 or TRBD2 (5 bases each). The CDR3 has 14 residues. The germline V gene has CDR1 LNHDA and CDR2 SQIVND (reference sequence). V was trimmed by 6 bases and J by 4 bases, leaving 16 bases between them.

J is TRBJ2-7 and V is TRBV9; no firm D call. CDR1 is SGDLS and CDR2 is YYNGEE in the germline V gene. The length of the CDR3 is 14 residues. V shed 1 base and J shed 3 bases, with 11 bases lying between them. DNA of the CDR3: TGTGCCAGCAGCGTAAGTATGACACACTACGAGCAGTACTTC. The encoded protein is CASSVSMTHYEQYF.

This clone was seen a few times. This sequence joins TRBV29-1 and TRBJ2-5, with 12 bases that match TRBD2. The CDR3 is 12 amino acids. Germline V gene data show CDR1 as SQVTM and CDR2 as ANQGSEA. The V gene end was trimmed by 7 bases and the J gene end by 5 bases; junction bases not matched to a gene: 2. CDR3 in DNA: TGCAGCGGGGGGACTAGCGGGGAGACCCAGTACTTC. This translates into CSGGTSGETQYF.

The rearrangement links TRBV28 to TRBJ2-2; D possibly corresponds to TRBD1 (6 bases). Germline values: CDR1 MDHEN, CDR2 SYDVKM. This CDR3 is built from 14 residues. Trimming pared 8 bases from V and 4 bases from J, leaving 14 bases between. Here the CDR3 DNA reads TGTGCCAGCGGATTACAGGGTTTCACCGGGGAGCTGTTTTTT. Translating it yields CASGLQGFTGELFF.